The present T cell receptor (beta chain) was sequenced within a study of shared clonotypes between healthy human individuals. General study points: Investigators expected sequencing depth to affect clonotype sharing among donors.

Germline V gives CDR1 SGHRS, CDR2 YFSETQ. The CDR3 loop spans 16 amino acids. V lost 4 bases to trimming and J lost 5 bases, with 21 bases between them. About this clone: As yet, its antigen is unknown.

Measured with immunoSEQ multiplex PCR; TCRdb has only the in-frame clones, and not every one. The sample yields around 2,000,000 clones, roughly 94% seen once. V usage is TRBV5-1 and J usage is TRBJ2-5; D is undetermined. The sample comprised naive CD4+ T cells sorted from blood. Subset defined: CD45RA+ positively selected. This TCR was recovered from a man aged 18 to 30 in good health. The CDR3: CASSPTPQASWETQYF. As DNA, the CDR3 is TGCGCCAGCAGCCCAACCCCACAAGCAAGTTGGGAGACCCAGTACTTC.